This T cell receptor beta chain was sequenced for a study of T cells in Graves' hyperthyroidism and ophthalmopathy. Study-wide context: Before treatment of any kind, peripheral blood was taken at initial diagnosis. Study-wide results and caveats: Most thyroid clonotypes that were expanded above 0.001 also turned up in blood. Model-based prediction identified ophthalmopathy a median around seven months prior to its onset.

Patients were excluded because of uncontrolled infection, other autoimmune disease, pregnancy or lactation. The sample holds many counts of this clonotype. Antigen unknown. The germline V gene encodes CDR1 SGHNT and CDR2 YENEEA. The germline V and J ends were trimmed by 3 bases and 4 bases, with 12 bases remaining between them. CDR3 length: 15 amino acids. TCR beta CDR3 sequences were amplified from RNA transcripts. The HTBI primer set was used in a first-round RT-PCR of the TCR CDR3. TCRdb reprocessed the multiplex PCR reads with MiXCR, giving one entry per CDR3 protein. The sample contains a few hundred thousand distinct CDR3 sequences, around 20% of which appear only once.

The sample was blood. This clonotype was obtained from a man aged 18-30 years with Graves' hyperthyroidism. This chain connects TRBV11-3 to TRBJ2-2, with a possible D match to TRBD2 (5 bases). The CDR3 DNA reads as TGTGCCAGCAGCTTGAGGGCGACGGGCACCGGGGAGCTGTTTTTT. This encodes CASSLRATGTGELFF.